This T cell receptor (beta chain) was sequenced in a study of post-analysis software for immune sequencing data. The study, taken as a whole, reports: Several TRBV segments were more frequent in patients than controls; TRBV5-6, TRBV5-1 and TRBV20-1 belonged to this group.

This clonotype showed up many times. Its target is not known. Every TCR beta cDNA library bore unique molecular identifiers. One entry per CDR3 protein results from TCRdb running MiXCR on the PCR reads. The table includes roughly 800,000 distinct CDR3 sequences, approximately 53% detected once. CDR3 length: 17 residues. Per germline, CDR1 SGHTA and CDR2 FQGNSA. Trimming removed 5 bases from V and 5 bases from J; junction bases left unmatched: 13. Sequencing used blood. This sequence originates from a girl between 10 and 17 years old with multiple sclerosis. The chain joins TRBV7-2 to TRBJ2-5, with TRBD2 matching over 11 bases. The CDR3 here is CASSPPGSGGAGETQYF. The CDR3 region has the DNA TGTGCCAGCAGCCCCCCTGGTAGCGGGGGGGCCGGGGAGACCCAGTACTTC.